Each of the 20 T cell receptor beta chains below was sequenced from the same sample in a study of shared clonotypes between healthy human individuals. The data were produced by immunoSEQ multiplex PCR, yet TCRdb's version contains in-frame clones alone and is incomplete. Of some 1 million clones in the sample, about 76% were seen once. The sequenced sample was memory CD4+ T cells sorted from blood. The subset: CD45RA-negative fraction. All receptors come from a man aged 18 to 29 in good health.

The chain carries TRBV7-3 and TRBJ1-1, with TRBD1 as a possible D gene (5 bases). The length of the CDR3 is 13 residues. Deletions cut 4 bases from V and 6 bases from J, with 12 bases between. Germline values: CDR1 SGHTA, CDR2 FQGTGA. The CDR3 DNA sequence: TGTGCCAGCAGCTCGGGGACCGGAGCTGAAGCTTTCTTT. Translation: CASSSGTGAEAFF.

V gene TRBV7-2 combines with J gene TRBJ2-1; 9 bases are a match to TRBD2. The CDR3 consists of 16 residues. Trimming at V came to 4 bases and at J to 4 bases, leaving 8 bases not matched to a gene. CDR1 is SGHTA, CDR2 FQGNSA, per germline. The CDR3 nucleotides are TGTGCCAGCAGCTGGCCAGCGGGGGGCGCTTACAATGAGCAGTTCTTC. Its protein is CASSWPAGGAYNEQFF.

The V call is TRBV11-3, the J call TRBJ2-3, with TRBD2 matching over 8 bases. This CDR3 has 15 residues. Germline V CDR1 and CDR2: SGHNT, YENEEA. Unmatched junction bases numbered 7, after V lost 5 bases and J lost 3 bases. The CDR3 region is CASSEDGGGTDTQYF. The CDR3, as DNA: TGTGCCAGCAGCGAAGACGGCGGGGGGACAGATACGCAGTATTTT.

To note about this clone: Other nucleotide sequences from this sample produce the same CDR3. The chain has TRBV18 and TRBJ1-1; no firm D call. V lost 1 base and J lost 1, with 4 bases in between. The CDR3 covers 13 residues. In germline, CDR1 is KGHSH, CDR2 LQKENI. CDR3 DNA: TGTGCCAGCTCACCACAGCAGAACACTGAAGCTTTCTTT. Translated: CASSPQQNTEAFF.

This clone was seen more than once but under ten times. The V call is TRBV2, the J call TRBJ1-4; the match to TRBD1 covers 7 bases. V trimming: 5 bases; J trimming: 0 bases; junction bases outside the gene matches: 6. CDR3 length equals 16 residues. The germline V gene encodes CDR1 SNHLY and CDR2 FYNNEI. The DNA for the CDR3 is TGTGCCAGCAGTCCTACGACAGGGACAACTAATGAAAAACTGTTTTTT. This gives the protein CASSPTTGTTNEKLFF.

The V call is TRBV5-5, the J call TRBJ2-7, with D hard to call. Germline assignment: CDR1 SGHKS and CDR2 YYEKEE (reference sequence). V lost 0 bases and J lost 5, with 9 bases in between. The CDR3 has 13 amino acids. The CDR3 DNA follows: TGTGCCAGCAGCTTGGATCCAGGCAACGAGCAGTACTTC. This translates into CASSLDPGNEQYF.

The chain links TRBV5-6 to TRBJ2-2; D is perhaps TRBD1 (6 bases). Germline V CDR1 and CDR2: SGHDT, YYEEEE. The CDR3 is made up of 15 amino acids. Trimming pared 5 bases from V and 1 base from J, leaving 12 bases between. CDR3 in amino acids: CASSYLTGNTGELFF. CDR3 nucleotides: TGTGCCAGCAGTTACTTGACAGGGAACACCGGGGAGCTGTTTTTT. Full variable domain (rest looked up from reference TRBV5-6 and TRBJ2-2): DAGVTQSPTHLIKTRGQQVTLRCSPKSGHDTVSWYQQALGQGPQFIFQYYEEEERQRGNFPDRFSGHQFPNYSSELNVNALLLGDSALYLCASSYLTGNTGELFFGEGSRLTVL.

CDR3 in amino acids: CASRGLTGGENTGELFF. DNA of the CDR3: TGTGCCAGCAGGGGATTGACGGGAGGGGAGAACACCGGGGAGCTGTTTTTT. This chain connects TRBV9 to TRBJ2-2; 8 nucleotides match TRBD2. V was pared by 5 bases and J by 1 base, with 10 bases of the junction left unmatched. Germline V gene lookup returns CDR1 SGDLS and CDR2 YYNGEE. The length of the CDR3 is 17 residues.

Of note for this clone: Since a much larger clone is just one base distant, this may be a read error. The chain links TRBV5-1 to TRBJ2-5; 10 bases match TRBD2. The J call is uncertain, as TRBJ2-7 better fits the DNA end. CDR1 is SGHRS and CDR2 is YFSETQ in the germline V gene. The CDR3 runs to 14 residues. The CDR3 here is CASSSSGGSYEQYF. In DNA, the CDR3 is TGCGCCAGCAGCTCTAGCGGGGGTTCCTACGAGCAGTACTTC.

The rearrangement joins TRBV28 to TRBJ1-1; 8 nucleotides line up with TRBD1. There are 13 residues in the CDR3. J lost 11 bases, V lost 0 bases, and 5 bases had no gene match. CDR1 and CDR2 (germline): MDHEN, SYDVKM. DNA of the CDR3: TGTGCCAGCAGTTTATGGACAGGGGAATCTGCTTTCTTT. It yields the protein CASSLWTGESAFF.

J is TRBJ2-7 and V is TRBV25-1; 7 bases map to TRBD1. This CDR3 has 14 amino acids. The germline V gene encodes CDR1 MGHDK and CDR2 SYGVNS. After removal of 6 bases from V and 7 bases from J, the junction contained 12 bases not matched to a gene. CDR3 nucleotides: TGTGCCAGCAGGGGGACAGAGAACAACAAGGAGCAGTACTTC. Protein sequence: CASRGTENNKEQYF.

To note about this clone: Additional DNA sequences in this sample encode the identical CDR3. V gene TRBV19 combines with J gene TRBJ1-2, with 7 bases that match TRBD1. V was pared by 11 bases and J by 2 bases, with 5 bases of the junction left unmatched. CDR1 and CDR2 from the germline V gene are LNHDA and SQIVND (reference sequence). This CDR3 spans 12 amino acids. CDR3 sequence: CASSGQNYGYTF. As DNA, the CDR3 is TGTGCCTCCTCGGGACAGAACTATGGCTACACCTTC.

The rearrangement joins TRBV6-6 to TRBJ1-1; TRBD1 might be the D (5 bases). The germline gives CDR1 MNHNY, CDR2 SVGAGI (reference sequence). Trimming shortened V by 6 bases and J by 1 base, and 9 bases separated the two germline ends. This CDR3 is built from 13 residues. The CDR3 bases are TGTGCCAGCAGGGGGGGACCGAACACTGAAGCTTTCTTT. Translated, it gives CASRGGPNTEAFF.

This clone was recorded once. The chain carries TRBV18 and TRBJ2-4, with D possibly called TRBD1 or TRBD2 (5 bases each). The CDR3 extends over 16 amino acids. Germline V gene lookup returns CDR1 KGHSH and CDR2 LQKENI. Between the trimmed V and J ends, which lost 0 bases and 3 bases, there was a span of 12 bases. The CDR3 protein is CASSPPGTLVKNIQYF. CDR3 nucleotide sequence: TGTGCCAGCTCACCACCGGGGACCTTGGTCAAAAACATTCAGTACTTC.

The CDR3 DNA follows: TGTGCCAGCAGTGATGGGCAGGGCCATGAGCAGTTCTTC. As protein: CASSDGQGHEQFF. V usage is TRBV2 and J usage is TRBJ2-1; TRBD1 might be the D (5 bases). CDR1 is SNHLY, CDR2 FYNNEI, per germline. This CDR3 is 13 amino acids long. Trimming removed 3 bases at V and 8 bases at J, with 11 bases between.

The chain has TRBV5-1 and TRBJ2-5, with 8 bases identical to TRBD1. Per the germline V gene, CDR1 is SGHRS and CDR2 is YFSETQ. CDR3 length equals 15 residues. Trimming took 6 bases from V and 4 from J; bases not matched to a gene: 11. CDR3 protein: CASTYAGGAGETQYF. The CDR3 DNA follows: TGCGCCAGCACCTACGCAGGGGGCGCGGGAGAGACCCAGTACTTC.

The chain is built from TRBV27 and TRBJ1-6; TRBD1 is a possible D gene (5 bases). Germline V gene data show CDR1 as MNHEY and CDR2 as SMNVEV (reference sequence). V shed 0 bases and J shed 5 bases, with 17 bases lying between them. The CDR3 is made up of 18 amino acids. The CDR3 here is CASSLSRLDSRHNSPLHF. The DNA for the CDR3 is TGTGCCAGCAGTTTATCGAGGCTAGACAGCAGACATAATTCACCCCTCCACTTT.

This clone occurred once. V and J are TRBV2 and TRBJ1-4; 9 bases are shared with TRBD1. There are 14 residues in the CDR3. Per the germline V gene, CDR1 is SNHLY and CDR2 is FYNNEI. V was clipped by 8 bases and J by 7 bases; unmatched bases: 8. The CDR3 loop reads CASRLGTGLEKLFF. The CDR3 nucleotides are TGTGCCAGCCGTTTAGGGACAGGGCTTGAAAAACTGTTTTTT.

Details on this clone: Other DNA variants within this sample encode the same CDR3. This chain joins TRBV6-5 and TRBJ2-2, with D perhaps matching TRBD2 (7 bases). Germline CDR1 is MNHEY and CDR2 is SVGAGI. With 5 bases removed from V and 4 bases from J, the gap between germline ends came to 14 bases. The CDR3 length is 15 residues. Written as DNA, the CDR3 is TGTGCCAGCAGTAAACAGGGAGGGGGCACCGGGGAGCTGTTTTTT. It translates to CASSKQGGGTGELFF.

The chain recombines TRBV27 with TRBJ2-7, with D unclear. The CDR3 sequence is 15 residues long. Per the germline V gene, CDR1 is MNHEY and CDR2 is SMNVEV (reference sequence). Trimming shortened V by 3 bases and J by 2 bases, and 14 bases separated the two germline ends. CDR3 sequence reads: CASSLGSLGPYEQYF. The CDR3 DNA follows: TGTGCCAGCAGTTTGGGGTCACTCGGCCCCTACGAGCAGTACTTC.